This T cell receptor beta chain was profiled in a study of T-cell memory formation after mild COVID-19. In the study overall: Largely, TCR clusters stayed within a single donor. The study's findings and limits: In second-wave clones peaking day 37, SARS-CoV-2 specificity remained unconfirmed. Clones contracting across day 15 to 85 had a balanced CD4/CD8 profile; later expanding clones leaned CD4+.

CDR1 is SGDLS and CDR2 is YYNGEE in the germline V gene. The CDR3 covers 13 residues. V lost 0 bases, J lost 8 bases, and 12 bases lay in between. For this clonotype: Its antigen is not known.

From 5'RACE with constant-segment primers came TCR alpha and TCR beta cDNA libraries that carried sample barcodes and UMIs. From the 5' RACE reads, TCRdb called clonotypes with MiXCR, one entry per CDR3 protein. The repertoire holds 500,000 to 550,000 distinct CDR3 sequences, with about a fifth as singletons. Sequencing was carried out using PBMCs or a T cell subset sorted from them (not recorded which). The V call is TRBV9, the J call TRBJ2-7, with D maybe TRBD1 (6 bases). The sequence came from an adult woman who had mild COVID-19 (a few samples of this study predate the infection). Cell type and time point are not known. CDR3 region: CASSVGDKTQQYF. The CDR3 region has the DNA TGTGCCAGCAGCGTAGGGGACAAGACGCAGCAGTACTTC. The variable domain in full, completed from reference TRBV9 and TRBJ2-7, reads DSGVTQTPKHLITATGQRVTLRCSPRSGDLSVYWYQQSLDQGLQFLIQYYNGEERAKGNILERFSAQQFPDLHSELNLSSLELGDSALYFCASSVGDKTQQYFGPGTRLTVT.